The 21 T cell receptor beta chains in this list originate from one sample, sequenced in a study of T cell clones after liver transplantation. Some clones are missing from TCRdb's copy, which holds only in-frame ones; the method was immunoSEQ multiplex PCR. The sample records over 60,000 clones, under 90% being singletons. Sequencing was performed on CD4+ T cells from blood, taken before liver transplant. The receptors stem from a human donor who received a liver transplant.

The rearrangement uses TRBV9 and TRBJ2-3; D uncertain. Germline CDR1 reads SGDLS; CDR2 reads YYNGEE. Trimming shortened V by 3 bases and J by 1 base, and 9 bases separated the two germline ends. CDR3 size: 14 residues. As DNA, the CDR3 is TGTGCCAGCAGCGCAGATGACGGCACAGATACGCAGTATTTT. It encodes CASSADDGTDTQYF.

The chain couples TRBV5-4 to TRBJ1-1, with TRBD1 matching over 8 bases. The CDR3 has 13 residues. V was pared by 4 bases and J by 7 bases, with 6 bases of the junction left unmatched. Germline lookup yields CDR1 SGHNT and CDR2 YYREEE (reference sequence). CDR3 nucleotide sequence: TGTGCCAGCAGCCTGGACAGGGTGAGTGAAGCTTTCTTT. Its protein is CASSLDRVSEAFF.

The chain uses TRBV28 and TRBJ1-2; TRBD1 aligns across 8 bases. This CDR3 has 13 residues. Germline trimming cut 4 bases from V and 8 bases from J; bases unmatched to any gene: 6. CDR1 is MDHEN, CDR2 SYDVKM, per germline. The DNA for the CDR3 is TGTGCCAGCAGTTCAGGACAGGGTTGGGGCTACACCTTC. Its translation: CASSSGQGWGYTF.

The J gene is TRBJ1-4, the V gene TRBV18, with a tentative D call TRBD1 (6 bases). The germline CDR1 and CDR2 sequences are KGHSH and LQKENI. CDR3 length: 14 residues. V was clipped by 3 bases and J by 6 bases, with 11 bases between them. CDR3 DNA sequence: TGTGCCAGCTCACCGACAGGATCCCATGAAAAACTGTTTTTT. Its translation is CASSPTGSHEKLFF. Using reference TRBV18 and TRBJ1-4 for the parts outside the CDR3, the full variable domain is NAGVMQNPRHLVRRRGQEARLRCSPMKGHSHVYWYRQLPEEGLKFMVYLQKENIIDESGMPKERFSAEFPKEGPSILRIQQVVRGDSAAYFCASSPTGSHEKLFFGSGTQLSVL.

This chain links TRBV19 with TRBJ2-7; 7 bases match TRBD2. Germline CDR1 LNHDA, CDR2 SQIVND (reference sequence). This CDR3 spans 15 amino acids. The J segment lost 0 bases and the V segment lost 6 bases, leaving 8 bases of the junction unmatched. CDR3: CASRLHPGGSYEQYF. The CDR3 DNA is TGTGCCAGTAGGTTACACCCGGGGGGCTCCTACGAGCAGTACTTC. The whole variable domain, filled in from reference TRBV19 and TRBJ2-7, reads DGGITQSPKYLFRKEGQNVTLSCEQNLNHDAMYWYRQDPGQGLRLIYYSQIVNDFQKGDIAEGYSVSREKKESFPLTVTSAQKNPTAFYLCASRLHPGGSYEQYFGPGTRLTVT.

The chain has TRBV28 and TRBJ2-4; 12 bases line up with TRBD1. V lost 4 bases to trimming and J lost 8 bases; unmatched junction nucleotides: 9. Looked up from germline, CDR1 is MDHEN and CDR2 is SYDVKM. CDR3 length equals 16 residues. CDR3 region: CASSSPRGTGGDIQYF. In DNA form, the CDR3 reads TGTGCCAGCAGTTCCCCACGAGGGACAGGGGGCGACATTCAGTACTTC.

The rearrangement uses TRBV5-1 and TRBJ2-3; 7 nucleotides match TRBD1. Germline CDR1 and CDR2: SGHRS and YFSETQ. J lost 6 bases, V lost 4 bases, and 5 bases had no gene match. The CDR3 has 13 amino acids. In nucleotides, the CDR3 is TGCGCCAGCAGCATCGGGACAGCCGATACGCAGTATTTT. Translated: CASSIGTADTQYF.

The rearrangement joins TRBV5-6 to TRBJ1-1; D is perhaps TRBD1 (5 bases). Germline assignment: CDR1 SGHDT and CDR2 YYEEEE. The V end lost 4 bases, the J end lost 4 bases, and 14 bases lay between the germline ends. The CDR3 sequence is 14 residues long. The CDR3 nucleotides are TGTGCCAGCAGCCCCCGGGGGAGAGGCACTGAAGCTTTCTTT. As protein: CASSPRGRGTEAFF. Complete variable domain (other parts from reference TRBV5-6 and TRBJ1-1): DAGVTQSPTHLIKTRGQQVTLRCSPKSGHDTVSWYQQALGQGPQFIFQYYEEEERQRGNFPDRFSGHQFPNYSSELNVNALLLGDSALYLCASSPRGRGTEAFFGQGTRLTVV.

This clone occurred once. This rearrangement joins TRBV5-4 to TRBJ1-2; D perhaps matches TRBD1 (6 bases). V lost 4 bases and J 5 bases, leaving 12 bases between the germline ends. Germline loops: CDR1 SGHNT, CDR2 YYREEE (reference sequence). The CDR3 is 13 amino acids. CDR3 region: CASSGDRYYGYTF. CDR3 bases: TGTGCCAGCAGCGGCGACAGGTATTATGGCTACACCTTC.

V usage is TRBV2 and J usage is TRBJ1-5; no clear D. Germline V gene lookup returns CDR1 SNHLY and CDR2 FYNNEI. V was trimmed by 6 bases and J by 4 bases, leaving 13 bases between them. The CDR3 spans 14 residues. CDR3 coding DNA: TGTGCCAGCAGCGTGGACGGCAAGAATCAGCCCCAGCATTTT. The encoded protein is CASSVDGKNQPQHF.

The CDR3 loop reads CASKKTGTSESGVFF. The CDR3 DNA follows: TGTGCCAGCAAAAAGACCGGGACTAGCGAATCGGGGGTGTTTTTT. The chain couples TRBV6-6 to TRBJ2-2, with 10 bases identical to TRBD2. The germline gives CDR1 MNHNY, CDR2 SVGAGI (reference sequence). Germline trimming cut 7 bases from V and 15 bases from J; bases unmatched to any gene: 17. The CDR3 is 15 residues long.

This clone was observed once. The chain couples TRBV18 to TRBJ2-1; 7 bases are a match to TRBD2. CDR3 length equals 15 residues. Germline CDR1 KGHSH, CDR2 LQKENI. V gave up 3 bases and J gave up 9 bases; unmatched junction bases: 11. CDR3 in amino acids: CASSPSKGGVSEQFF. The CDR3 DNA reads as TGTGCCAGCTCACCCAGCAAGGGAGGGGTTAGTGAGCAGTTCTTC. Full variable domain (rest looked up from reference TRBV18 and TRBJ2-1): NAGVMQNPRHLVRRRGQEARLRCSPMKGHSHVYWYRQLPEEGLKFMVYLQKENIIDESGMPKERFSAEFPKEGPSILRIQQVVRGDSAAYFCASSPSKGGVSEQFFGPGTRLTVL.

The chain joins TRBV7-9 to TRBJ2-5, with 10 positions matching TRBD1. Germline V gene data show CDR1 as SEHNR and CDR2 as FQNEAQ (reference sequence). The length of the CDR3 is 15 residues. The trim removed 5 bases at V and 1 base at J, leaving 4 bases unmatched. CDR3 residues: CASSLWTGGQETQYF. The CDR3 nucleotides are TGTGCCAGCAGCCTGTGGACAGGGGGCCAAGAGACCCAGTACTTC. Combining the CDR3 with reference TRBV7-9 and TRBJ2-5 gives the whole variable domain DTGVSQNPRHKITKRGQNVTFRCDPISEHNRLYWYRQTLGQGPEFLTYFQNEAQLEKSRLLSDRFSAERPKGSFSTLEIQRTEQGDSAMYLCASSLWTGGQETQYFGPGTRLLVL.

Only a few counts were recorded for this clone. The genes are TRBV11-2 and TRBJ1-5; D is possibly TRBD1 (6 bases). Looked up from germline, CDR1 is SGHAT and CDR2 is FQNNGV. The CDR3 loop spans 12 amino acids. V lost 5 bases to trimming and J lost 10 bases, with 12 bases between them. CDR3 amino acids: CASSRQVGPQHF. The CDR3 coding sequence is TGTGCCAGCAGCAGACAGGTTGGACCCCAGCATTTT. Combining the CDR3 with reference TRBV11-2 and TRBJ1-5 gives the whole variable domain EAGVAQSPRYKIIEKRQSVAFWCNPISGHATLYWYQQILGQGPKLLIQFQNNGVVDDSQLPKDRFSAERLKGVDSTLKIQPAKLEDSAVYLCASSRQVGPQHFGDGTRLSIL.

Many counts were recorded for this clone. V usage is TRBV7-2 and J usage is TRBJ1-5; TRBD1 matches 7 bases. The CDR3 runs to 13 residues. J was trimmed by 7 bases and V by 0 bases; bases with no gene match: 0. Per germline, CDR1 SGHTA and CDR2 FQGNSA. CDR3 bases: TGTGCCAGCAGCTTAGCGGACAGGCAGCCCCAGCATTTT. Residues: CASSLADRQPQHF.

The gene calls are TRBV7-9 and TRBJ1-2; D is uncertain. The CDR3 totals 13 residues. The germline V gene has CDR1 SEHNR and CDR2 FQNEAQ (reference sequence). Trimming cost V 3 bases and J 3 bases, with 8 bases left between them. CDR3 nucleotides: TGTGCCAGCAGCTTCTCAATGGACTATGGCTACACCTTC. Protein: CASSFSMDYGYTF.

The chain couples TRBV7-9 to TRBJ1-1; perhaps TRBD1 as D (5 bases). CDR1 and CDR2 (germline): SEHNR, FQNEAQ (reference sequence). The length of the CDR3 is 13 residues. The ends were cut back, 5 bases at V and 4 bases at J, with 11 bases in the middle. The CDR3 here is CASSQTEGTEAFF. The CDR3 DNA sequence: TGTGCCAGCAGCCAGACAGAAGGCACTGAAGCTTTCTTT.

The V gene is TRBV2, the J gene TRBJ2-7; D might be TRBD2 (5 bases). The V gene lost 6 bases and the J gene lost 5 bases, with 14 bases spanning the gap. The CDR3 loop spans 13 amino acids. Germline lookup yields CDR1 SNHLY and CDR2 FYNNEI. CDR3 sequence (DNA): TGTGCCAGCAGCCCGGGGAGTTTCCACGAGCAGTACTTC. Translation: CASSPGSFHEQYF.

In this sample, this clone turned up once. The chain employs TRBV7-3 and TRBJ2-2; D perhaps matches TRBD2 (5 bases). The V end was cut by 6 bases, the J end by 0 bases, with 8 bases between. Germline V lookup: CDR1 SGHTA, CDR2 FQGTGA. CDR3 length equals 14 residues. CDR3 DNA sequence: TGTGCCAGCAGTACGGGGTCGAACACCGGGGAGCTGTTTTTT. Translation gives CASSTGSNTGELFF.

The V call is TRBV6-6, the J call TRBJ2-7; the D gene could be TRBD1 or TRBD2 (5 bases each). Germline V gives CDR1 MNHNY, CDR2 SVGAGI (reference sequence). The CDR3 is 13 amino acids. Trimming removed 5 bases at V and 1 base at J, with 9 bases between. CDR3: CASSRGLSYEQYF. DNA for the CDR3: TGTGCCAGCAGTCGGGGCTTGTCCTACGAGCAGTACTTC.

The chain links TRBV5-5 to TRBJ1-1; 7 nucleotides match TRBD1. CDR1 is SGHKS, CDR2 YYEKEE, per germline (reference sequence). There are 14 residues in the CDR3. Trimming removed 4 bases from V and 0 bases from J; junction bases left unmatched: 3. The DNA of the CDR3 is TGTGCCAGCAGCCTACAGGGGATGAACACTGAAGCTTTCTTT. It yields the protein CASSLQGMNTEAFF.